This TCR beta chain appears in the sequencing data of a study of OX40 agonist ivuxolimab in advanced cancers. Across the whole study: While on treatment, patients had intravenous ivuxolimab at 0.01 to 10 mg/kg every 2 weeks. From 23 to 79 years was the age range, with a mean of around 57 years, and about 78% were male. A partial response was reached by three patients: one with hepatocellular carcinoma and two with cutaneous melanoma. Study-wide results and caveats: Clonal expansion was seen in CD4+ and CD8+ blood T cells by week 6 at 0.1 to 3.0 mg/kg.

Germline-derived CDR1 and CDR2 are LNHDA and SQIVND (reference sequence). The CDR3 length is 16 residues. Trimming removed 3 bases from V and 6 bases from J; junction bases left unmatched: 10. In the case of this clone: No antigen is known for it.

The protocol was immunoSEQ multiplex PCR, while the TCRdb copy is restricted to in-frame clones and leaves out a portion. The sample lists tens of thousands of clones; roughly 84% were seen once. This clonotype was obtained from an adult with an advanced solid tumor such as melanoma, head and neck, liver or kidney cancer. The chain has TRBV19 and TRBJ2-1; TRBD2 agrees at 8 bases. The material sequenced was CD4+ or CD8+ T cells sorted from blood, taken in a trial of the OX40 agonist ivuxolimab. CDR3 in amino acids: CASSIPGGGAGNEQFF. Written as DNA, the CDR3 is TGTGCCAGTAGTATCCCGGGAGGGGGGGCCGGCAATGAGCAGTTCTTC. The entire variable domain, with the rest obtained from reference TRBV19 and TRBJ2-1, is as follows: DGGITQSPKYLFRKEGQNVTLSCEQNLNHDAMYWYRQDPGQGLRLIYYSQIVNDFQKGDIAEGYSVSREKKESFPLTVTSAQKNPTAFYLCASSIPGGGAGNEQFFGPGTRLTVL.